This T cell receptor beta chain was sequenced in a study of identical twins. A universal primer site was created by template switching, with the cDNA bearing unique molecular identifiers. TCRdb redid the calling of the 5' RACE reads with MiXCR, one entry per CDR3 protein. This table holds about 890,000 distinct CDR3 sequences, roughly an eighth found once. Healthy Caucasians were all of the donors. The table lists this clonotype with many counts. The antigen is not known. Study-wide results and caveats: With abundant cord blood beta clonotypes, insertions were fewer; memory repertoires showed no such pattern. Conclusions were drawn cross-sectionally by statistical analysis, without following the same donors.

Trimming cost V 8 bases and J 2 bases, with 19 bases left between them. This CDR3 has 15 residues. Germline V gene data show CDR1 as MDHEN and CDR2 as SYDVKM. This sample was also put to use in a study of yellow fever vaccine responses in identical twins.

The rearrangement joins TRBV28 to TRBJ2-7; the D gene is possibly TRBD1 (6 bases). The clonotype comes from a young woman in good health. The source material was PBMCs. Here the CDR3 reads CASSDIMGQAYEQYF. In DNA, the CDR3 is TGTGCCAGCTCCGACATAATGGGACAAGCCTACGAGCAGTACTTC.